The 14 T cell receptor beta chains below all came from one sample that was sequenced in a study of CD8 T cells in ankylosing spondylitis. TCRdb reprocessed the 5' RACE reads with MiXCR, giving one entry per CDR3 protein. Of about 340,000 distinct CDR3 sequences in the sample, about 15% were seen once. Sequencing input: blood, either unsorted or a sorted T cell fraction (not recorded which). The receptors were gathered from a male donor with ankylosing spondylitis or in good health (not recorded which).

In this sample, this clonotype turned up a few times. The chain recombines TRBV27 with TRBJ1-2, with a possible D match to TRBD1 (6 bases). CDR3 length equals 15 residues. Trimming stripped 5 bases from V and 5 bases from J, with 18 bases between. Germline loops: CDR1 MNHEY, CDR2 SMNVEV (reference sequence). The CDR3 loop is CASSRQATPHYGYTF. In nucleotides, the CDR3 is TGTGCCAGCAGTCGACAGGCGACCCCCCATTATGGCTACACCTTC.

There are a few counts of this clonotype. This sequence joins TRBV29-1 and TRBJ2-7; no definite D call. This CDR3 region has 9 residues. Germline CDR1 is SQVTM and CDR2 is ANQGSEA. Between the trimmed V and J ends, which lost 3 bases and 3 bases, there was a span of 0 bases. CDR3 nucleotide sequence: TGCAGCGTTGACTACGAGCAGTACTTC. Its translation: CSVDYEQYF.

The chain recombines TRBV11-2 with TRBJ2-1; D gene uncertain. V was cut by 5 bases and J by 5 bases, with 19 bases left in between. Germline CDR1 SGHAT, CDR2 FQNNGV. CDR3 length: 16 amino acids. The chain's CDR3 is CASSLEGSIGHNEQFF. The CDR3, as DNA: TGTGCCAGCAGCCTCGAAGGTTCGATCGGTCACAATGAGCAGTTCTTC.

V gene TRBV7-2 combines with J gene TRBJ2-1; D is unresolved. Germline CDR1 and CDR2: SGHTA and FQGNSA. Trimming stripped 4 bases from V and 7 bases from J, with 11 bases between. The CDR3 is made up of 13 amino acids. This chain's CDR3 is CASSSQDGNEQFF. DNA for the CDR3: TGTGCCAGCAGCTCCCAGGACGGGAATGAGCAGTTCTTC.

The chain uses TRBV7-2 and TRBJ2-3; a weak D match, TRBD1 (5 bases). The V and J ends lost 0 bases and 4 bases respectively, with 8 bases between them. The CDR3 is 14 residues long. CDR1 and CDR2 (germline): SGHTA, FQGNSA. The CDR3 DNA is TGTGCCAGCAGCTTAGCAGCAGGGTCAGATACGCAGTATTTT. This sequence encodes CASSLAAGSDTQYF.

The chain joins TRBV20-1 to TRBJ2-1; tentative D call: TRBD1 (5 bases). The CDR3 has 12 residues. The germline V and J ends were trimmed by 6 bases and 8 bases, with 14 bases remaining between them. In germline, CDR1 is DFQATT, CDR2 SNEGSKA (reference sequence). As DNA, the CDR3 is TGCAGTGCGGGGCGACGGGTAGATGAGCAGTTCTTC. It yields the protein CSAGRRVDEQFF.

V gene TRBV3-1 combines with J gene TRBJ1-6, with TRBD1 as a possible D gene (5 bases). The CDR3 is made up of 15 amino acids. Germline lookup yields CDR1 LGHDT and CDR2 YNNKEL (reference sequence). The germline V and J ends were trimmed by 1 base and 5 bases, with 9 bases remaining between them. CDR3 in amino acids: CASSQVWGDNSPLHF. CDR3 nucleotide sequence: TGTGCCAGCAGCCAAGTGTGGGGGGATAATTCACCCCTCCACTTT.

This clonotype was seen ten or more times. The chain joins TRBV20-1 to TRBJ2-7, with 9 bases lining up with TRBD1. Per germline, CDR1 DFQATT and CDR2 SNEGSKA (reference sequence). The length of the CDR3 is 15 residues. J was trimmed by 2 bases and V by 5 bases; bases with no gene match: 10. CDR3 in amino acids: CSAQPGTGSTYEQYF. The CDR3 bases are TGCAGTGCTCAACCTGGGACAGGGAGCACCTACGAGCAGTACTTC.

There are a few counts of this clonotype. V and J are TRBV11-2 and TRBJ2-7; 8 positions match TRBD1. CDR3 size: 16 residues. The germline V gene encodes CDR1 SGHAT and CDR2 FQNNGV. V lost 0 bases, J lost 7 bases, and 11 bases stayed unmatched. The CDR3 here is CASSLEARDRRGEQYF. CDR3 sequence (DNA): TGTGCCAGCAGCTTAGAGGCCCGGGACAGGAGAGGGGAGCAGTACTTC.

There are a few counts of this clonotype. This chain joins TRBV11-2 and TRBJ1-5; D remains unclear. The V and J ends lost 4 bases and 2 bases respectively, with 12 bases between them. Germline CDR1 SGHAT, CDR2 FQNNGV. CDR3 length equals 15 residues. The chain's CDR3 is CASSSSSWGNQPQHF. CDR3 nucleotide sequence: TGTGCCAGCAGCTCCTCAAGCTGGGGCAATCAGCCCCAGCATTTT.

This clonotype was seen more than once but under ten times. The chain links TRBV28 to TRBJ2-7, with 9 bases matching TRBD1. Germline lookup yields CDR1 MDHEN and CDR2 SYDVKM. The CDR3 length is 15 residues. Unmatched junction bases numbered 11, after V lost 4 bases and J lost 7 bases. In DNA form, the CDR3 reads TGTGCCAGCAGTTCCGCGGGACAGGGATACAAGGAGCAGTACTTC. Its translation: CASSSAGQGYKEQYF.

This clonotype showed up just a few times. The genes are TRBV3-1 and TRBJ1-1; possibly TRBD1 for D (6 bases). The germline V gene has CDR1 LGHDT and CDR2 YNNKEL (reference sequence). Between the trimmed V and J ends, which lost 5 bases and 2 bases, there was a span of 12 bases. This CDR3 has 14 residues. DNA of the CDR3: TGTGCCAGCAGCGCGGGGACACCTAACACTGAAGCTTTCTTT. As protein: CASSAGTPNTEAFF.

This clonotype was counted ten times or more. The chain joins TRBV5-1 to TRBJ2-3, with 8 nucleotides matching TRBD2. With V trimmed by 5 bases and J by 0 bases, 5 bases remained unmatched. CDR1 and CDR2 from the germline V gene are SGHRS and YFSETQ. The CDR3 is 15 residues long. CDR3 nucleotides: TGCGCCAGCAGTTCTAGCGGGTCTAGCACAGATACGCAGTATTTT. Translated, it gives CASSSSGSSTDTQYF.

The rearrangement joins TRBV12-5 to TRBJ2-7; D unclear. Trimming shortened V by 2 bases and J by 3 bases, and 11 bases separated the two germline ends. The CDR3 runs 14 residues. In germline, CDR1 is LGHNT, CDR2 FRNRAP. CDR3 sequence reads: CASGLLTPHYEQYF. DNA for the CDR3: TGTGCTAGTGGTTTGTTGACACCACACTACGAGCAGTACTTC.